The next 6 T cell receptor beta chains were all read from a single sample in a study of T cell clusters in autoimmune cytopenias. Multiplex touch-down PCR amplified TRB using TRB-A and TRB-B pools in one tube. TCRdb re-called the multiplex PCR reads and gives one entry per CDR3 protein, without DNA. This sample contains approximately 11,000 distinct CDR3 sequences. TRB was amplified from around 0.25 ug of peripheral blood genomic DNA per sample. These data were likewise used in another study, on T cell repertoires in aging, cancer and after chemotherapy.

The sequenced material came from peripheral blood. Receptor source: a human donor in good health.

The chain employs TRBV30 and TRBJ1-1. This CDR3 region has 15 residues. Germline CDR1 is GTSNPN and CDR2 is SVGIG (reference sequence). This CDR3 is CAWSVLRSQNTEAFF.

This clonotype is identified as medium-sized from frequency. This chain joins TRBV30 and TRBJ2-1; lacking DNA, the TRBD2 call made by TCRdb goes unchecked. The CDR3 has 14 residues. The V gene's germline CDR1 is GTSNPN and CDR2 SVGIG (reference sequence). The CDR3 reads CAWSTGLAPNEQFF. Full variable domain (remainder filled in from reference TRBV30 and TRBJ2-1): SQTIHQWPATLVQPVGSPLSLECTVEGTSNPNLYWYRQAAGRGLQLLFYSVGIGQISSEVPQNLSASRPQDRQFILSSKKLLLSDSGFYLCAWSTGLAPNEQFFGPGTRLTVL.

This clonotype is classed as medium-sized by frequency. The chain combines TRBV12-3 or TRBV12-4 with TRBJ1-4. This CDR3 spans 12 amino acids. This chain's CDR3 is CASSQVTEKLFF.

The chain combines TRBV12-3 or TRBV12-4 with TRBJ2-2; TCRdb designates TRBD1, a call that cannot be tested without DNA. The CDR3 has 14 residues. The CDR3 sequence is CASSSGTSTGELFF.

By frequency, this clonotype registers medium-sized (0.01 to 0.1%). This CDR3 is CASIPSGGGDEQFF. The gene calls are TRBV27 and TRBJ2-1; the D gene TCRdb calls, TRBD2, cannot be checked with no DNA. Per germline, CDR1 MNHEY and CDR2 SMNVEV (reference sequence). CDR3 length: 14 residues.

V gene TRBV6-5 combines with J gene TRBJ2-2; no DNA is available, so the TRBD2 call from TCRdb remains unchecked. The CDR3 covers 15 residues. Germline V gene data show CDR1 as MNHEY and CDR2 as SVGAGI. The CDR3: CASSYSRGDTGELFF.